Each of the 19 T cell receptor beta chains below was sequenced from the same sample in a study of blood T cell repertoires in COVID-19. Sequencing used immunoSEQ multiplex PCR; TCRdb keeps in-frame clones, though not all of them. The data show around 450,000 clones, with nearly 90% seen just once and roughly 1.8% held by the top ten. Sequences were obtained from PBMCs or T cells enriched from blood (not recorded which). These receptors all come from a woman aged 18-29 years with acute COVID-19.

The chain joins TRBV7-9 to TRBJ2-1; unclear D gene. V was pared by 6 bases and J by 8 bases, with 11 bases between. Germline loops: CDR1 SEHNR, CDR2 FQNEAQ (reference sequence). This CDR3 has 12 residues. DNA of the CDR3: TGTGCCAGCAGTTCTGACTGGTATGAGCAGTTCTTC. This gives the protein CASSSDWYEQFF.

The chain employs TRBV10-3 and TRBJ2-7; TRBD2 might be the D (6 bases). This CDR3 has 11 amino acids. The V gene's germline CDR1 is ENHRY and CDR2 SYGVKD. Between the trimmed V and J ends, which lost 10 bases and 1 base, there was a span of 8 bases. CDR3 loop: CATGESYEQYF. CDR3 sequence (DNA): TGTGCCACGGGGGAATCCTACGAGCAGTACTTC.

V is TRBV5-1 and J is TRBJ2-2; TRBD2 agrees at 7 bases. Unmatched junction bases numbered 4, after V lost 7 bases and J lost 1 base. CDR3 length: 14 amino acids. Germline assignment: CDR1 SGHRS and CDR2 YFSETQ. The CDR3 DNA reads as TGCGCCAGCTCTGGGAGGGAGAACACCGGGGAGCTGTTTTTT. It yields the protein CASSGRENTGELFF.

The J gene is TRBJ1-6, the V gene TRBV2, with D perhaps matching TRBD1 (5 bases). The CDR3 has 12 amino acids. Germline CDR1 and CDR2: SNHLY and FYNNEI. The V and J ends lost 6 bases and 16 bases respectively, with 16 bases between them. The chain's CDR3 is CASRGAETILHF. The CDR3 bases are TGTGCCAGCAGAGGGGCGGAAACTATTCTCCACTTT.

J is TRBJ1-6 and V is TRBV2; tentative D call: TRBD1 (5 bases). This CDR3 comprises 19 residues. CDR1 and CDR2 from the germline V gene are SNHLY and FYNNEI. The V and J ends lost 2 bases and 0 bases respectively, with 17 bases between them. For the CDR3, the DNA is TGTGCCAGCAGTGAATCCGCCGGGGACTGGAGCTCCTATAATTCACCCCTCCACTTT. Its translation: CASSESAGDWSSYNSPLHF. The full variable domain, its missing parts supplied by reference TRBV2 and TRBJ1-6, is EPEVTQTPSHQVTQMGQEVILRCVPISNHLYFYWYRQILGQKVEFLVSFYNNEISEKSEIFDDQFSVERPDGSNFTLKIRSTKLEDSAMYFCASSESAGDWSSYNSPLHFGNGTRLTVT.

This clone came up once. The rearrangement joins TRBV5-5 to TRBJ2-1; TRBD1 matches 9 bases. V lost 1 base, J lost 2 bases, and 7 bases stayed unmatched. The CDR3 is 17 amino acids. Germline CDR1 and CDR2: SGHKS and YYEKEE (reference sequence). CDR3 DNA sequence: TGTGCCAGCAGCTTGACGCCCGGGACAGGGCCCTACAATGAGCAGTTCTTC. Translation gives CASSLTPGTGPYNEQFF.

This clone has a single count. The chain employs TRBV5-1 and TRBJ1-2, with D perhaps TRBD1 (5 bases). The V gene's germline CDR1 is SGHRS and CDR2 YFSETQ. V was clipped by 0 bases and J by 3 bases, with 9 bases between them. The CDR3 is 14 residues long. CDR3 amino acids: CASSLAGRDYGYTF. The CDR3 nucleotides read TGCGCCAGCAGCTTGGCTGGCAGGGACTATGGCTACACCTTC. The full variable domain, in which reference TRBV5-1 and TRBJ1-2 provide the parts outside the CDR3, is KAGVTQTPRYLIKTRGQQVTLSCSPISGHRSVSWYQQTPGQGLQFLFEYFSETQRNKGNFPGRFSGRQFSNSRSEMNVSTLELGDSALYLCASSLAGRDYGYTFGSGTRLTVV.

CDR3 nucleotide sequence: TGTGCCAGCAGCCAAGCCGTTCTCGGGGAGACCCAGTACTTC. It codes for CASSQAVLGETQYF. This chain connects TRBV3-1 (or the pseudogene TRBV3-2) to TRBJ2-5; D remains ambiguous. Germline-derived CDR1 and CDR2 are LGHDT and YNNKEL (reference sequence). Trimming took 1 base from V and 5 from J, leaving 11 bases between them. The CDR3 has 14 residues.

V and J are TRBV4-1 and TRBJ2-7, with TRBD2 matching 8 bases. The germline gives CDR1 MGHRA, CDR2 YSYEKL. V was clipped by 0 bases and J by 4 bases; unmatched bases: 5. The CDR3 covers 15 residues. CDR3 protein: CASSQEGERGYEQYF. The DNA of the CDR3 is TGCGCCAGCAGCCAAGAAGGGGAGCGGGGGTACGAGCAGTACTTC.

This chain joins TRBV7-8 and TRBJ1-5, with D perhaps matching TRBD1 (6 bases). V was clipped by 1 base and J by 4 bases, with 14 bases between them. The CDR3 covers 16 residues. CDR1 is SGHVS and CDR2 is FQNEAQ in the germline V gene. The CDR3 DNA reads TGTGCCAGCAGCTTAGTTGGGGAAGGGGGAAATCAGCCCCAGCATTTT. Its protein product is CASSLVGEGGNQPQHF.

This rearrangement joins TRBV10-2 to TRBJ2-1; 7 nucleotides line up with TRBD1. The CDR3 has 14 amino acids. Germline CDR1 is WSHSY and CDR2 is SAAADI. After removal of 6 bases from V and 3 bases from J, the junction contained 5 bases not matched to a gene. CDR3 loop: CASRPGTDYNEQFF. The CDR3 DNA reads TGCGCCAGCAGACCCGGGACAGACTACAATGAGCAGTTCTTC.

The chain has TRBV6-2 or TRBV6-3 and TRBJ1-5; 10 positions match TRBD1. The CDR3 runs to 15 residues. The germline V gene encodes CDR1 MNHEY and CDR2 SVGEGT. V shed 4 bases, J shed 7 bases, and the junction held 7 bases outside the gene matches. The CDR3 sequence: CASSSTGGGGQPQHF. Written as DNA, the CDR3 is TGTGCCAGCAGTTCGACAGGGGGCGGTGGCCAGCCCCAGCATTTT.

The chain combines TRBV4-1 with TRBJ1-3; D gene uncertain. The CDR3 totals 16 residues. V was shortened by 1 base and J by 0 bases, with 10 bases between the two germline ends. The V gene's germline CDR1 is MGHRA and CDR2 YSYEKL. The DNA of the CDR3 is TGCGCCAGCAGCCAAGGATTGAGAGACTCTGGAAACACCATATATTTT. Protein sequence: CASSQGLRDSGNTIYF.

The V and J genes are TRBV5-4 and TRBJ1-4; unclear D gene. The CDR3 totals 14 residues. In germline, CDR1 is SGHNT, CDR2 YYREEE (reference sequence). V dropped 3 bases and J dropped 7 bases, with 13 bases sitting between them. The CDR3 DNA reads TGTGCCAGCAGCTCACACTCGACGGGTGAAAAACTGTTTTTT. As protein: CASSSHSTGEKLFF.

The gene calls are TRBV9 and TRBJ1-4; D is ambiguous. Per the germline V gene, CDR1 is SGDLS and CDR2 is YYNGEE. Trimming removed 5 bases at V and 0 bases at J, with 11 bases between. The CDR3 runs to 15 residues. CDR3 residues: CASSPTSPTNEKLFF. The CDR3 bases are TGTGCCAGCAGTCCCACATCGCCAACTAATGAAAAACTGTTTTTT.

The CDR3 bases are TGTGCCAGCAGCACGACAGATAGCAATCAGCCCCAGCATTTT. It translates to CASSTTDSNQPQHF. The rearrangement joins TRBV3-1 (or the pseudogene TRBV3-2) to TRBJ1-5; a possible D gene is TRBD1 (5 bases). The CDR3 sequence is 14 residues long. CDR1 and CDR2 (germline): LGHDT, YNNKEL (reference sequence). The V and J ends lost 5 bases and 0 bases respectively, with 8 bases between them.

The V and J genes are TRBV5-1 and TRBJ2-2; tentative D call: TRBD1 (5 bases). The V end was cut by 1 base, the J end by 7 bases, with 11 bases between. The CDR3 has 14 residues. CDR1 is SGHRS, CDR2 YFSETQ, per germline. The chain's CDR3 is CASSLKGANGELFF. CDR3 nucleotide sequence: TGCGCCAGCAGCTTGAAAGGGGCAAACGGGGAGCTGTTTTTT.

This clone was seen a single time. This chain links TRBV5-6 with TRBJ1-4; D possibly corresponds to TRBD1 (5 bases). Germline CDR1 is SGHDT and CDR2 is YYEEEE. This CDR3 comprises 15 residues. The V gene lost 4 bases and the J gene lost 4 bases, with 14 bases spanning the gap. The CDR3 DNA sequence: TGTGCCAGCAGCCGAACGGGGGGTCTTAATGAAAAACTGTTTTTT. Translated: CASSRTGGLNEKLFF.

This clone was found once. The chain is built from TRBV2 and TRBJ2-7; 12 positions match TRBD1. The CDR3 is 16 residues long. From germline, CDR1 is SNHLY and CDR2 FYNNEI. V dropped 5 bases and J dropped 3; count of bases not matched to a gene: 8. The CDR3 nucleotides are TGTGCCAGCAGTCATCCGGGACAGGGGGCCTACTACGAGCAGTACTTC. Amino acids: CASSHPGQGAYYEQYF.